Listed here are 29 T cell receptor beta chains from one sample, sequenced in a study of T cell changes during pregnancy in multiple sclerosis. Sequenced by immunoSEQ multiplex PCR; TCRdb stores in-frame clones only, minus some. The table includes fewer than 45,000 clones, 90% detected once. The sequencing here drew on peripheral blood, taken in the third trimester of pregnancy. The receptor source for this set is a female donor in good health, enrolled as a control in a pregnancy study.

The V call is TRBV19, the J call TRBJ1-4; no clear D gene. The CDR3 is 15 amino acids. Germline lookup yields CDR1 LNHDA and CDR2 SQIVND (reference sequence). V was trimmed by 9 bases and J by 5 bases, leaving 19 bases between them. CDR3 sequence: CASCKSVSNNEKLFF. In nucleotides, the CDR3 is TGTGCCAGCTGCAAATCGGTCTCTAACAATGAAAAACTGTTTTTT.

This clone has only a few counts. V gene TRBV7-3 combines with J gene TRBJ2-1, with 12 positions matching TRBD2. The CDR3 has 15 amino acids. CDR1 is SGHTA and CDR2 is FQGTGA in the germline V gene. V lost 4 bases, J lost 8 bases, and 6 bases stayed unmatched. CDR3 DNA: TGTGCCAGCAGCTCCGGGACTAGCGGGTTCGATGAGCAGTTCTTC. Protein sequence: CASSSGTSGFDEQFF.

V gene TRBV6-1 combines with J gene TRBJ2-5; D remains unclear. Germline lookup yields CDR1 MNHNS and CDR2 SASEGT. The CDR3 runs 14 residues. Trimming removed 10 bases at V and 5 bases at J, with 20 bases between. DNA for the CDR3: TGTGCCATGATCCGGTTTGCGAAGTGGGAGACCCAGTACTTC. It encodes CAMIRFAKWETQYF.

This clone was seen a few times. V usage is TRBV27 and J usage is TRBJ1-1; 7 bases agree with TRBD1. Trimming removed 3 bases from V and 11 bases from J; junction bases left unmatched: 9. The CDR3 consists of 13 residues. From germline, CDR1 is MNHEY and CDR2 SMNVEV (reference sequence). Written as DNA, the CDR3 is TGTGCCAGCAGTTTGCTGCAGACAGGGCGGGCTTTCTTT. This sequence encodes CASSLLQTGRAFF.

CDR3 nucleotides: TGTGCCAGCAGCGTAGTCGGGGGGGCACTGAATGAGCAGTTCTTC. Protein product: CASSVVGGALNEQFF. V gene TRBV9 combines with J gene TRBJ2-1; 8 bases agree with TRBD2. Germline assignment: CDR1 SGDLS and CDR2 YYNGEE. V lost 0 bases, J lost 7 bases, and 6 bases stayed unmatched. CDR3 length: 15 residues. Complete variable domain (other parts from reference TRBV9 and TRBJ2-1): DSGVTQTPKHLITATGQRVTLRCSPRSGDLSVYWYQQSLDQGLQFLIQYYNGEERAKGNILERFSAQQFPDLHSELNLSSLELGDSALYFCASSVVGGALNEQFFGPGTRLTVL.

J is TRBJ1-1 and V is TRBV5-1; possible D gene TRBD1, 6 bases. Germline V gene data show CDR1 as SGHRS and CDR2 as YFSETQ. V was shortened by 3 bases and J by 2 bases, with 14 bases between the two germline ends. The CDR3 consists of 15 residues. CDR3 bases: TGCGCCAGCAGCTCCCGACAGGCCGTAAACACTGAAGCTTTCTTT. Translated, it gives CASSSRQAVNTEAFF.

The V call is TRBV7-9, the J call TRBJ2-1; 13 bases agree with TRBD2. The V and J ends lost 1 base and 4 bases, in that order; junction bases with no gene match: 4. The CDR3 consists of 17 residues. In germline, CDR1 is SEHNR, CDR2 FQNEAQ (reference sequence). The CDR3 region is CASSLGGLAGEYNEQFF. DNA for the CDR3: TGTGCCAGCAGCTTAGGTGGACTAGCGGGAGAGTACAATGAGCAGTTCTTC.

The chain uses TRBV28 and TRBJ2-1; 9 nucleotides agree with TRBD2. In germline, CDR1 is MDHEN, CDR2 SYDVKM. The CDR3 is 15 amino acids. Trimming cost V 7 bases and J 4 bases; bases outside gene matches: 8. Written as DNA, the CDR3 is TGTGCCAGCACTAATCCTAGCGGGGATTACAATGAGCAGTTCTTC. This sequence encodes CASTNPSGDYNEQFF.

CDR3 sequence reads: CASSPQGPNYGYTF. CDR3 DNA: TGCGCCAGCAGTCCACAGGGGCCTAACTATGGCTACACCTTC. V and J are TRBV5-1 and TRBJ1-2, with 7 bases matching TRBD1. The trim removed 5 bases at V and 0 bases at J, leaving 4 bases unmatched. The CDR3 is 14 amino acids. Germline V lookup: CDR1 SGHRS, CDR2 YFSETQ.

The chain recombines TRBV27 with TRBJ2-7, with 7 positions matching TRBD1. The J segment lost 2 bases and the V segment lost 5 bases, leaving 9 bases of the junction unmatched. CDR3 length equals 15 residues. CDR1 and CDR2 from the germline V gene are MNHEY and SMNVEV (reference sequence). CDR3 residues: CASSPRYRGPYEQYF. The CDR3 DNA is TGTGCCAGCAGTCCGCGGTACAGGGGCCCCTACGAGCAGTACTTC.

CDR3 sequence: CASSERTGPQPQHF. As DNA, the CDR3 is TGTGCCAGCAGTGAACGGACAGGGCCTCAGCCCCAGCATTTT. J is TRBJ1-5 and V is TRBV6-4; 8 bases are a match to TRBD1. The trim removed 3 bases at V and 6 bases at J, leaving 4 bases unmatched. Germline-derived CDR1 and CDR2 are MRHNA and SNTAGT. The CDR3 has 14 amino acids.

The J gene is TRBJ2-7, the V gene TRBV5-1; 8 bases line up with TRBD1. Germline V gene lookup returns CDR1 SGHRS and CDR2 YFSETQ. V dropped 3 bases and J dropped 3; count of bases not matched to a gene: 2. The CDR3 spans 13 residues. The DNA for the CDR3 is TGCGCCAGCAGCTCAACAGGGGGCTACGAGCAGTACTTC. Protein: CASSSTGGYEQYF. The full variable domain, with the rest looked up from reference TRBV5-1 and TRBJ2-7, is KAGVTQTPRYLIKTRGQQVTLSCSPISGHRSVSWYQQTPGQGLQFLFEYFSETQRNKGNFPGRFSGRQFSNSRSEMNVSTLELGDSALYLCASSSTGGYEQYFGPGTRLTVT.

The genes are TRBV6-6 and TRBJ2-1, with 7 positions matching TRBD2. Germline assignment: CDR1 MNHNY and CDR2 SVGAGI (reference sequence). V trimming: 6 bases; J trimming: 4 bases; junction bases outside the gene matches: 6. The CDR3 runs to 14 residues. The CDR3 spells CASSISGDYNEQFF. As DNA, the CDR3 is TGTGCCAGCAGCATCAGCGGGGATTACAATGAGCAGTTCTTC.

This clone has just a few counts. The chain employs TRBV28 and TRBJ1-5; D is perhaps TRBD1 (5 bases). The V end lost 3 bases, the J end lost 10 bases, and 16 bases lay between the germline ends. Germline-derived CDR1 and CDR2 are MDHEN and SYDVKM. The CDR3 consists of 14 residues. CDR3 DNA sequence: TGTGCCAGCAGTTTGGGGCAGGGTGGTTATCCCCAGCATTTT. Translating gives CASSLGQGGYPQHF.

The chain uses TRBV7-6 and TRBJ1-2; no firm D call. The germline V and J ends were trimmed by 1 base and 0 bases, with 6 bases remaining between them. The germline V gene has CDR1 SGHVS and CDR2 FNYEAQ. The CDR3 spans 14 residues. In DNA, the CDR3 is TGTGCCAGCAGCTTAGTGGCAGCTAACTATGGCTACACCTTC. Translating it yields CASSLVAANYGYTF.

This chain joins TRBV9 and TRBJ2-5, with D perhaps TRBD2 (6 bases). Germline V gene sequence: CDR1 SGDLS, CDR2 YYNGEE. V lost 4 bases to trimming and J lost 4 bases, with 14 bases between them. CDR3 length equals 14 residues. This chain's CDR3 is CASSYPGVGETQYF. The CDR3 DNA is TGTGCCAGCAGCTATCCGGGAGTGGGAGAGACCCAGTACTTC.

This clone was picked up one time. CDR3 sequence reads: CASSRGTSGTYEQYF. In nucleotides, the CDR3 is TGTGCCAGCAGCCGAGGGACTAGCGGGACCTACGAGCAGTACTTC. This chain links TRBV5-4 with TRBJ2-7; 13 nucleotides match TRBD2. There are 15 residues in the CDR3. The trim removed 4 bases at V and 2 bases at J, leaving 3 bases unmatched. The germline gives CDR1 SGHNT, CDR2 YYREEE (reference sequence).

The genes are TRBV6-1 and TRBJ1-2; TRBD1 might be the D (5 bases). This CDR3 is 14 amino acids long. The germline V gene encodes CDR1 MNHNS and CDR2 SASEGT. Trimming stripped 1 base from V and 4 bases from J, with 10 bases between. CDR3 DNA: TGTGCCAGCAGTGAAGTGGACACCATCTATGGCTACACCTTC. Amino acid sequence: CASSEVDTIYGYTF.

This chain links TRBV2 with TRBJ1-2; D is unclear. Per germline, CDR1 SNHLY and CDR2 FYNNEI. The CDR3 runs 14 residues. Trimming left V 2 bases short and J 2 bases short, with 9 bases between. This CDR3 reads CASSEIPPNYGYTF. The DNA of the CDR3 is TGTGCCAGCAGTGAAATCCCCCCGAACTATGGCTACACCTTC. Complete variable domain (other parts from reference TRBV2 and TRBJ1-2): EPEVTQTPSHQVTQMGQEVILRCVPISNHLYFYWYRQILGQKVEFLVSFYNNEISEKSEIFDDQFSVERPDGSNFTLKIRSTKLEDSAMYFCASSEIPPNYGYTFGSGTRLTVV.

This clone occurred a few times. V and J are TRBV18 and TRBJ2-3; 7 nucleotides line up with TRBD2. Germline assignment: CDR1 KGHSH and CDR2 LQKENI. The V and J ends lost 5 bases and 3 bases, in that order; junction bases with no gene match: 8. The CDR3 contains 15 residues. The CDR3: CASSTRGGGTDTQYF. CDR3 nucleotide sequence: TGTGCCAGCTCAACCCGAGGCGGGGGAACAGATACGCAGTATTTT.

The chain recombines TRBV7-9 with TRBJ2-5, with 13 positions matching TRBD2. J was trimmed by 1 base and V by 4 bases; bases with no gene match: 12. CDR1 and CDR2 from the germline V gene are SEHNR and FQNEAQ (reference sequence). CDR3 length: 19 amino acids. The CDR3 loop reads CASSSKGLAGVLGQETQYF. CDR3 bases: TGTGCCAGCAGCTCCAAAGGACTAGCGGGAGTGTTGGGCCAAGAGACCCAGTACTTC.

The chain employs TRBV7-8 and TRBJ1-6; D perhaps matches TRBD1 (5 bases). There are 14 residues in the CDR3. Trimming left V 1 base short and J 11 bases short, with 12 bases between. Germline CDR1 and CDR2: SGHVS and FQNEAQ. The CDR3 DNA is TGTGCCAGCAGCTTAGGGGGCGCGGGAGCACCCCTCCACTTT. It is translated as CASSLGGAGAPLHF.

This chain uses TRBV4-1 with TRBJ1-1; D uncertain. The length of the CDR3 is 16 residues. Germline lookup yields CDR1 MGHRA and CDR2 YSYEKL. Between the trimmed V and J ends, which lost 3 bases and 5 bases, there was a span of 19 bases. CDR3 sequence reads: CASSHPGRGKRTEAFF. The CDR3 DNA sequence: TGCGCCAGCAGCCACCCTGGTAGAGGGAAGAGGACTGAAGCTTTCTTT.

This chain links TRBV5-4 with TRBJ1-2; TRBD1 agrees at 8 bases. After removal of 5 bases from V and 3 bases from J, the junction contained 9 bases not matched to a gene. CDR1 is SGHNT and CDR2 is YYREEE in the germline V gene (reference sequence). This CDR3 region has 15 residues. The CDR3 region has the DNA TGTGCCAGCAGTCCCTTGACAGGGGTGGACTATGGCTACACCTTC. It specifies CASSPLTGVDYGYTF. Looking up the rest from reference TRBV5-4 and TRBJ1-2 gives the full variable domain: ETGVTQSPTHLIKTRGQQVTLRCSSQSGHNTVSWYQQALGQGPQFIFQYYREEENGRGNFPPRFSGLQFPNYSSELNVNALELDDSALYLCASSPLTGVDYGYTFGSGTRLTVV.

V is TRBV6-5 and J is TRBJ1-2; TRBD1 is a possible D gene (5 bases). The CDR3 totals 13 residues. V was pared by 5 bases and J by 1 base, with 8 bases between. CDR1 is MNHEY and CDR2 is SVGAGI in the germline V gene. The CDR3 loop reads CASSLRVNYGYTF. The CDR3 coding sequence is TGTGCCAGCAGTCTCAGGGTTAACTATGGCTACACCTTC.

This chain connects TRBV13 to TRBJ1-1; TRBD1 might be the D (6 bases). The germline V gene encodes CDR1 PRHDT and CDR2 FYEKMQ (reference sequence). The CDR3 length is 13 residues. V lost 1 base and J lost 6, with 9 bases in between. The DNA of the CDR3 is TGTGCCAGCAGCTTAGAGGGGGGGCCTGAAGCTTTCTTT. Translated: CASSLEGGPEAFF. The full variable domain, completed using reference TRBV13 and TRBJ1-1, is AAGVIQSPRHLIKEKRETATLKCYPIPRHDTVYWYQQGPGQDPQFLISFYEKMQSDKGSIPDRFSAQQFSDYHSELNMSSLELGDSALYFCASSLEGGPEAFFGQGTRLTVV.

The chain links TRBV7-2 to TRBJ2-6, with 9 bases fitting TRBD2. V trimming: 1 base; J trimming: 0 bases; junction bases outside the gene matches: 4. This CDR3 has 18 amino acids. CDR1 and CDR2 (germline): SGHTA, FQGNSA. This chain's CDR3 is CASSLVAGVSSGANVLTF. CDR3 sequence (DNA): TGTGCCAGCAGCTTAGTAGCGGGAGTGAGCTCTGGGGCCAACGTCCTGACTTTC. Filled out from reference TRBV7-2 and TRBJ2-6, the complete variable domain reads GAGVSQSPSNKVTEKGKDVELRCDPISGHTALYWYRQSLGQGLEFLIYFQGNSAPDKSGLPSDRFSAERTGGSVSTLTIQRTQQEDSAVYLCASSLVAGVSSGANVLTFGAGSRLTVL.

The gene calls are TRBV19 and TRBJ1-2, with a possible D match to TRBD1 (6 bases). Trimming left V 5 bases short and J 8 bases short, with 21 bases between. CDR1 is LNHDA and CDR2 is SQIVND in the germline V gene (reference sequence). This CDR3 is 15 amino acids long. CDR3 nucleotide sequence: TGTGCCAGTAGTCCGGGCTTTGCGGGGGCGGTGGGCTACACCTTC. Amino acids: CASSPGFAGAVGYTF.

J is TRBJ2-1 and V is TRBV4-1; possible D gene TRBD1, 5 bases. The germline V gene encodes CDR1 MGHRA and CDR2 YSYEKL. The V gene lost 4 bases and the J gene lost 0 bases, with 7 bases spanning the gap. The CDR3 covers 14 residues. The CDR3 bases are TGCGCCAGCAGCCTGGGGCCCTCCTACAATGAGCAGTTCTTC. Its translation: CASSLGPSYNEQFF.